This paragraph covers one T cell receptor (beta chain) sequence. Per the original methods: Using reference gene primer amplification, nucleated cell counts were estimated. The repertoire was sequenced with immunoSEQ multiplex PCR; TCRdb's copy has only in-frame clones and lacks some. V, J and clone size derive from that table, while D and trimming were established from the DNA sequence. Here the sample spans approximately 310,000 clones, roughly 85% being singletons. Shortly before study entry, within 2 weeks, exposed participants had met a COVID-19 case. The data originate from a study of blood T cell repertoires in COVID-19. As for the study in general: The origin of the acute and convalescent COVID-19 samples was the United States, Italy and Spain.

The CDR3 runs to 17 residues. The ends lost 5 bases at V and 9 bases at J; junction bases unmatched: 13. Germline lookup yields CDR1 MDHEN and CDR2 SYDVKM. The chain carries TRBV28 and TRBJ2-1; 13 bases match TRBD2. The TCR originated in a woman aged 25-40 years who had been exposed to COVID-19. The sequenced sample was PBMCs or T cells enriched from blood (not recorded which). The DNA of the CDR3 is TGTGCCAGCAGTCCAGGGACTAGCGGGAAAGGTTTGGGTGAGCAGTTCTTC. This encodes CASSPGTSGKGLGEQFF.